The 21 T cell receptor beta chains in this list originate from one sample, sequenced in a study of shared clonotypes between healthy human individuals. The assay was immunoSEQ multiplex PCR, and TCRdb's table has in-frame clones only and misses some. The table shows roughly 2.4 million clones, with approximately 96% occurring only once. The sample consisted of naive CD4+ T cells sorted from blood. Subset defined: CD45RA+ positively selected. The receptor source for this set is a man between 18 and 35 years old in good health.

The V gene is TRBV7-9, the J gene TRBJ1-6; 9 positions agree with TRBD1. This CDR3 spans 15 amino acids. V shed 3 bases and J 5 bases; nucleotides not matched to a gene: 2. Germline CDR1 SEHNR, CDR2 FQNEAQ (reference sequence). The DNA of the CDR3 is TGTGCCAGCAGCTTGCGACAGGGGGATAATTCACCCCTCCACTTT. Amino acid sequence: CASSLRQGDNSPLHF.

Here the CDR3 DNA reads TGCGCCAGCAGCCAAGAGGGGCTGCGCAATCAGCCCCAGCATTTT. This codes for CASSQEGLRNQPQHF. V gene TRBV4-1 combines with J gene TRBJ1-5; tentative D call: TRBD1 (5 bases). CDR3 length: 15 residues. V was cut by 0 bases and J by 2 bases, with 8 bases left in between. Germline assignment: CDR1 MGHRA and CDR2 YSYEKL.

V is TRBV28 and J is TRBJ2-5, with 7 nucleotides matching TRBD1. Germline CDR1 reads MDHEN; CDR2 reads SYDVKM. The CDR3 has 13 residues. Germline trimming cut 8 bases from V and 0 bases from J; bases unmatched to any gene: 3. CDR3 loop: CASGTVHQETQYF. DNA of the CDR3: TGTGCCAGCGGGACAGTTCACCAAGAGACCCAGTACTTC. Full variable domain (rest looked up from reference TRBV28 and TRBJ2-5): DVKVTQSSRYLVKRTGEKVFLECVQDMDHENMFWYRQDPGLGLRLIYFSYDVKMKEKGDIPEGYSVSREKKERFSLILESASTNQTSMYLCASGTVHQETQYFGPGTRLLVL.

The V call is TRBV30, the J call TRBJ1-2; weak D call: TRBD1 (6 bases). Trimming left V 0 bases short and J 2 bases short, with 10 bases between. Germline V gene sequence: CDR1 GTSNPN, CDR2 SVGIG (reference sequence). The CDR3 totals 14 residues. In nucleotides, the CDR3 is TGTGCCTGGAGTGTAATGGGACACAACTATGGCTACACCTTC. Its translation: CAWSVMGHNYGYTF.

In the case of this clone: At the DNA level, this CDR3 is encoded by other sequences in the same sample as well. The chain links TRBV28 to TRBJ2-7; possible D gene TRBD2, 5 bases. The CDR3 consists of 14 residues. V was pared by 5 bases and J by 2 bases, with 13 bases between. Per the germline V gene, CDR1 is MDHEN and CDR2 is SYDVKM. CDR3 DNA: TGTGCCAGCAGTCCAGGCGGGTCGACCTACGAGCAGTACTTC. Translation gives CASSPGGSTYEQYF.

The chain is built from TRBV7-2 and TRBJ2-3, with 9 bases that match TRBD2. The CDR3 length is 14 residues. V lost 6 bases and J lost 10; bases outside the gene matches: 11. The germline gives CDR1 SGHTA, CDR2 FQGNSA. The CDR3, as DNA: TGTGCCAGCAGTACCCCCCTAGCGGGGAATCCGCAGTATTTT. Translated: CASSTPLAGNPQYF.

The J gene is TRBJ1-5, the V gene TRBV6-6; the D is unclear. The CDR3 is 13 amino acids. Germline V CDR1 and CDR2: MNHNY, SVGAGI (reference sequence). Trimming stripped 6 bases from V and 2 bases from J, with 8 bases between. CDR3 loop: CASRGVGNQPQHF. DNA of the CDR3: TGTGCCAGCAGGGGAGTTGGCAATCAGCCCCAGCATTTT.

Points on this clone: This same CDR3 is encoded by further DNA sequences in the sample. This chain joins TRBV5-4 and TRBJ1-1, with a possible D match to TRBD1 (5 bases). The V and J ends lost 3 bases and 1 base respectively, with 10 bases between them. The CDR3 loop spans 14 amino acids. Germline V gene data show CDR1 as SGHNT and CDR2 as YYREEE (reference sequence). The CDR3 loop is CASSSGQGNTEAFF. CDR3 in DNA: TGTGCCAGCAGCTCGGGTCAGGGGAACACTGAAGCTTTCTTT.

The chain recombines TRBV7-9 with TRBJ1-5, with 8 bases aligning to TRBD1. V trimming: 5 bases; J trimming: 5 bases; junction bases outside the gene matches: 5. The length of the CDR3 is 14 residues. The germline gives CDR1 SEHNR, CDR2 FQNEAQ (reference sequence). DNA of the CDR3: TGTGCCAGCAGCGGACAGGGTGCATATCAGCCCCAGCATTTT. Protein product: CASSGQGAYQPQHF.

This chain connects TRBV6-1 to TRBJ2-7; 9 bases line up with TRBD1. Germline V lookup: CDR1 MNHNS, CDR2 SASEGT. This CDR3 is 14 amino acids long. V was clipped by 7 bases and J by 3 bases; unmatched bases: 7. CDR3 in amino acids: CASNGQGYIYEQYF. CDR3 sequence (DNA): TGTGCCAGCAACGGACAGGGGTACATCTACGAGCAGTACTTC.

This sequence joins TRBV5-4 and TRBJ2-5, with D possibly matching TRBD1 (6 bases). The CDR3 is 16 residues long. The V end lost 0 bases, the J end lost 5 bases, and 17 bases lay between the germline ends. Germline V gene lookup returns CDR1 SGHNT and CDR2 YYREEE (reference sequence). The CDR3: CASSLAGARGLETQYF. DNA of the CDR3: TGTGCCAGCAGCTTGGCAGGGGCTAGAGGTTTGGAGACCCAGTACTTC.

The gene calls are TRBV2 and TRBJ1-2; D is uncertain. The CDR3 has 13 residues. Deletions cut 4 bases from V and 5 bases from J, with 11 bases between. The V gene's germline CDR1 is SNHLY and CDR2 FYNNEI. The CDR3: CASSVASLYGYTF. The CDR3 nucleotides read TGTGCCAGCAGTGTGGCGTCCCTTTATGGCTACACCTTC.

With respect to this clone: The same CDR3 can be traced to other DNA sequences in this sample. The CDR3 DNA is TGTGCCAGCGGGACTAGCGGAACAGATACGCAGTATTTT. Encoded protein: CASGTSGTDTQYF. This chain uses TRBV7-9 with TRBJ2-3, with TRBD2 matching over 11 bases. CDR1 is SEHNR, CDR2 FQNEAQ, per germline (reference sequence). Trimming took 8 bases from V and 3 from J; bases not matched to a gene: 1. There are 13 residues in the CDR3.

This clone was recorded once. The chain uses TRBV27 and TRBJ2-7; 11 nucleotides line up with TRBD2. Looked up from germline, CDR1 is MNHEY and CDR2 is SMNVEV (reference sequence). V shed 4 bases and J 1 base; nucleotides not matched to a gene: 6. This CDR3 has 16 amino acids. The chain's CDR3 is CASSSPTSGASYEQYF. The DNA of the CDR3 is TGTGCCAGCAGTTCCCCGACTAGCGGGGCTTCCTACGAGCAGTACTTC.

Note on this clone: An end of the junction does not agree with germline; a read error may underlie this. This chain joins TRBV29-1 and TRBJ2-3; TRBD2 matches 7 bases. Looked up from germline, CDR1 is SQVTM and CDR2 is ANQGSEA. This CDR3 contains 10 residues. In DNA form, the CDR3 reads TGCAGCGGCAGCGGGACGACGAACGTCTTT. Protein: CSGSGTTNVF.

The rearrangement uses TRBV11-2 and TRBJ1-4; D gene unclear. The germline V gene has CDR1 SGHAT and CDR2 FQNNGV. V dropped 0 bases and J dropped 3 bases, with 8 bases sitting between them. CDR3 length: 15 residues. CDR3 amino acids: CASSLDPLANEKLFF. As DNA, the CDR3 is TGTGCCAGCAGCTTAGATCCTCTGGCTAATGAAAAACTGTTTTTT. Together with reference TRBV11-2 and TRBJ1-4, the CDR3 gives the full variable domain: EAGVAQSPRYKIIEKRQSVAFWCNPISGHATLYWYQQILGQGPKLLIQFQNNGVVDDSQLPKDRFSAERLKGVDSTLKIQPAKLEDSAVYLCASSLDPLANEKLFFGSGTQLSVL.

This clone was observed once. The chain couples TRBV9 to TRBJ2-3; 7 bases are a match to TRBD2. The CDR3 is 16 amino acids. Unmatched junction bases numbered 7, after V lost 3 bases and J lost 0 bases. In germline, CDR1 is SGDLS, CDR2 YYNGEE. The CDR3 nucleotides read TGTGCCAGCAGCGAAAACCCAGCGGGAAGCACAGATACGCAGTATTTT. Translation: CASSENPAGSTDTQYF.

Only a few counts were recorded for this clone. Other nucleotide sequences in the sample specify the same CDR3. The rearrangement joins TRBV19 to TRBJ1-6; 8 positions agree with TRBD1. The CDR3 spans 14 residues. V lost 2 bases and J lost 7; bases outside the gene matches: 1. CDR1 LNHDA and CDR2 SQIVND come from the germline V gene (reference sequence). The CDR3 spells CASSIQGANSPLHF. CDR3 DNA: TGTGCCAGTAGTATACAGGGGGCGAATTCACCCCTCCACTTT.

The chain employs TRBV25-1 and TRBJ2-1; the match to TRBD2 covers 11 bases. J lost 9 bases, V lost 10 bases, and 11 bases had no gene match. CDR1 is MGHDK, CDR2 SYGVNS, per germline. The CDR3 extends over 14 amino acids. CDR3 sequence (DNA): TGTGCCACCGATAGCGGGGGGGCGAAGCGTGAGCAGTTCTTC. This codes for CATDSGGAKREQFF.

The CDR3 reads CASSLMPQREGFSTGELFF. As DNA, the CDR3 is TGTGCCAGCAGCTTGATGCCGCAGCGGGAGGGTTTTAGCACCGGGGAGCTGTTTTTT. The chain uses TRBV7-9 and TRBJ2-2; TRBD2 matches at 10 bases. This CDR3 comprises 19 residues. The ends lost 3 bases at V and 4 bases at J; junction bases unmatched: 14. Germline V gene data show CDR1 as SEHNR and CDR2 as FQNEAQ (reference sequence).

In its sample, this clone was seen a few times. The chain combines TRBV6-5 with TRBJ1-2, with D unclear. V lost 10 bases, J lost 7 bases, and 19 bases lay in between. The germline V gene encodes CDR1 MNHEY and CDR2 SVGAGI. The length of the CDR3 is 13 residues. The CDR3 is CATLGSVTTGYTF. As DNA, the CDR3 is TGTGCCACCCTGGGGTCAGTTACGACTGGCTACACCTTC.